Each of the 12 T cell receptor beta chains below was sequenced from the same sample in a study of CD8 T cells in ankylosing spondylitis. TCRdb used MiXCR to reprocess the 5' RACE reads, holding one entry per CDR3 protein. This table has roughly 46,000 distinct CDR3 sequences, 4% appearing once. The sample was blood, either unsorted or a sorted T cell fraction (not recorded which). The receptors derive from a female donor with ankylosing spondylitis or in good health (not recorded which).

There are many counts of this clonotype. The rearrangement joins TRBV9 to TRBJ2-7; D remains ambiguous. Trimming shortened V by 0 bases and J by 2 bases, and 12 bases separated the two germline ends. Per germline, CDR1 SGDLS and CDR2 YYNGEE. The CDR3 length is 15 residues. CDR3: CASSVESGTTYEQYF. The CDR3 region has the DNA TGTGCCAGCAGCGTAGAATCGGGCACAACCTACGAGCAGTACTTC.

This clonotype came up many times. The chain is built from TRBV9 and TRBJ2-7; no firm D call. The germline V gene has CDR1 SGDLS and CDR2 YYNGEE. This CDR3 has 14 residues. Trimming shortened V by 0 bases and J by 2 bases, and 9 bases separated the two germline ends. The CDR3 here is CASSVAVDTYEQYF. The CDR3 region has the DNA TGTGCCAGCAGCGTAGCGGTGGATACCTACGAGCAGTACTTC. Filled out from reference TRBV9 and TRBJ2-7, the complete variable domain reads DSGVTQTPKHLITATGQRVTLRCSPRSGDLSVYWYQQSLDQGLQFLIQYYNGEERAKGNILERFSAQQFPDLHSELNLSSLELGDSALYFCASSVAVDTYEQYFGPGTRLTVT.

This clonotype was seen repeatedly, ten times or more. The chain carries TRBV9 and TRBJ2-1; 11 positions agree with TRBD1. V lost 5 bases and J lost 9; bases outside the gene matches: 10. Germline lookup yields CDR1 SGDLS and CDR2 YYNGEE. The CDR3 is 15 residues long. CDR3 region: CASSREDRGLGEQFF. The CDR3 bases are TGTGCCAGCAGTAGGGAGGACAGGGGGCTCGGTGAGCAGTTCTTC.

This clonotype showed up many times. The chain combines TRBV9 with TRBJ2-3; 14 nucleotides agree with TRBD2. Germline loops: CDR1 SGDLS, CDR2 YYNGEE. The CDR3 consists of 20 residues. J gave up 0 bases and V 3 bases, and 12 bases lay outside the gene matches. The CDR3 DNA sequence: TGTGCCAGCAGCGCAGTGGGACTAGCGGGGGAGATCACTAGCACAGATACGCAGTATTTT. Translation gives CASSAVGLAGEITSTDTQYF.

This clonotype was detected many times. The chain links TRBV9 to TRBJ2-5, with 11 bases matching TRBD2. This CDR3 is 15 amino acids long. V lost 4 bases to trimming and J lost 5 bases; unmatched junction nucleotides: 7. CDR1 is SGDLS and CDR2 is YYNGEE in the germline V gene. The CDR3 sequence: CASSTQLAGEETQYF. The CDR3 region has the DNA TGTGCCAGCAGCACCCAACTAGCGGGAGAGGAGACCCAGTACTTC.

This clonotype is medium-sized within its sample. This sequence joins TRBV9 and TRBJ2-1; D gene ambiguous. Germline V gene sequence: CDR1 SGDLS, CDR2 YYNGEE. The CDR3 runs to 15 residues. The ends were cut back, 0 bases at V and 9 bases at J, with 16 bases in the middle. The CDR3 sequence: CASSVGDFNSGEQFF. CDR3 in DNA: TGTGCCAGCAGCGTAGGAGATTTTAATAGTGGTGAGCAGTTCTTC.

This clonotype was recorded at least ten times. The chain combines TRBV9 with TRBJ2-5; 9 nucleotides match TRBD2. The junction had 7 bases not matched to a gene; V was cut back by 0 bases and J by 1 base. This CDR3 spans 17 amino acids. Germline V gene lookup returns CDR1 SGDLS and CDR2 YYNGEE. As DNA, the CDR3 is TGTGCCAGCAGCGTAGGAGCGACTAGCGGCCCCCAAGAGACCCAGTACTTC. Its translation is CASSVGATSGPQETQYF.

The chain has TRBV9 and TRBJ2-1; a weak D match, TRBD2 (6 bases). The CDR3 runs to 17 residues. V was trimmed by 4 bases and J by 0 bases, leaving 17 bases between them. The germline V gene has CDR1 SGDLS and CDR2 YYNGEE. This chain's CDR3 is CASSSQGAGFSYNEQFF. CDR3 coding DNA: TGTGCCAGCAGCTCCCAAGGTGCGGGGTTCTCCTACAATGAGCAGTTCTTC.

This clonotype was seen ten or more times. CDR3 coding DNA: TGTGCCAGCAGCGTTACGGGACCTCCCAATGAGCAGTTCTTC. Encoded protein: CASSVTGPPNEQFF. The V and J genes are TRBV9 and TRBJ2-1, with D possibly being TRBD1 or TRBD2 (5 bases each). Looked up from germline, CDR1 is SGDLS and CDR2 is YYNGEE. There are 14 residues in the CDR3. The germline V and J ends were trimmed by 2 bases and 6 bases, with 12 bases remaining between them. Supplemented by reference TRBV9 and TRBJ2-1, the full variable domain reads DSGVTQTPKHLITATGQRVTLRCSPRSGDLSVYWYQQSLDQGLQFLIQYYNGEERAKGNILERFSAQQFPDLHSELNLSSLELGDSALYFCASSVTGPPNEQFFGPGTRLTVL.

This clonotype has at least ten counts. This sequence joins TRBV9 and TRBJ1-2; D is uncertain. V lost 4 bases and J lost 5, with 15 bases in between. CDR1 and CDR2 from the germline V gene are SGDLS and YYNGEE. The CDR3 contains 14 residues. CDR3 residues: CASSPALGSYGYTF. DNA of the CDR3: TGTGCCAGCAGCCCGGCGTTGGGGTCTTATGGCTACACCTTC.

By sample share, this clonotype is medium-sized (0.01 to 0.1%). The chain links TRBV9 to TRBJ1-2, with D possibly TRBD1 on 6 matching bases. This CDR3 comprises 14 residues. Germline V gene data show CDR1 as SGDLS and CDR2 as YYNGEE. Trimming cost V 3 bases and J 8 bases, with 17 bases left between them. CDR3 region: CASSDFRGAGGYTF. CDR3 in DNA: TGTGCCAGCAGCGATTTCAGGGGCGCGGGGGGCTACACCTTC.

This clonotype was detected ten times or more. V usage is TRBV9 and J usage is TRBJ1-1; tentatively, D is TRBD1 (5 bases). The V and J ends lost 2 bases and 4 bases respectively, with 12 bases between them. Germline V gives CDR1 SGDLS, CDR2 YYNGEE. The CDR3 is 14 amino acids. CDR3 region: CASSVGTAGTEAFF. CDR3 nucleotide sequence: TGTGCCAGCAGCGTTGGGACGGCAGGCACTGAAGCTTTCTTT.